Below, 28 T cell receptor beta chains from the same sample are listed, as sequenced in a study of identical twins' blood T cells. TCRdb called the 5' RACE reads again in MiXCR, with one record for every CDR3 protein. The sample includes 400,000 or so distinct CDR3 sequences, roughly 30% of them seen just once. The sequenced sample was PBMCs. These receptors were taken from a woman aged 18 to 55 in good health.

This clonotype appeared once. The genes are TRBV20-1 and TRBJ2-3; D is unresolved. The CDR3 is 16 amino acids. Trimming pared 5 bases from V and 0 bases from J, leaving 18 bases between. Germline CDR1 and CDR2: DFQATT and SNEGSKA (reference sequence). The CDR3, as DNA: TGCAGTGCTGGTTCCCCCCGGGCCCCTAGCACAGATACGCAGTATTTT. Protein product: CSAGSPRAPSTDTQYF.

This clonotype appeared many times. The chain links TRBV20-1 to TRBJ1-1; D is undetermined. Trimming pared 5 bases from V and 0 bases from J, leaving 4 bases between. CDR3 length: 11 residues. Looked up from germline, CDR1 is DFQATT and CDR2 is SNEGSKA (reference sequence). CDR3 amino acids: CSASLNTEAFF. CDR3 bases: TGCAGTGCTTCTTTGAACACTGAAGCTTTCTTT.

This clonotype showed up just a few times. This chain connects TRBV7-9 to TRBJ1-5; no firm D call. The CDR3 runs to 15 residues. With 1 base removed from V and 6 bases from J, the gap between germline ends came to 13 bases. Germline V gene sequence: CDR1 SEHNR, CDR2 FQNEAQ (reference sequence). The CDR3 DNA reads as TGTGCCAGCAGCTTAGATCAAGGGCTGGGTCAGCCCCAGCATTTT. Protein: CASSLDQGLGQPQHF.

The chain carries TRBV11-2 and TRBJ2-4, with 9 bases lining up with TRBD2. The CDR3 consists of 20 residues. CDR1 is SGHAT and CDR2 is FQNNGV in the germline V gene. J lost 0 bases, V lost 6 bases, and 18 bases had no gene match. The CDR3 region is CASSQFSFSGSLLAKNIQYF. Here the CDR3 DNA reads TGTGCCAGCAGTCAATTCAGCTTTAGCGGGAGCCTACTAGCCAAAAACATTCAGTACTTC. Full variable domain (missing parts from reference TRBV11-2 and TRBJ2-4): EAGVAQSPRYKIIEKRQSVAFWCNPISGHATLYWYQQILGQGPKLLIQFQNNGVVDDSQLPKDRFSAERLKGVDSTLKIQPAKLEDSAVYLCASSQFSFSGSLLAKNIQYFGAGTRLSVL.

The count of this clonotype is one. One end of the junction varies from germline; a read error may be responsible. V is TRBV19 and J is TRBJ2-7; D remains unclear. The length of the CDR3 is 15 residues. The germline V gene has CDR1 LNHDA and CDR2 SQIVND (reference sequence). CDR3 in amino acids: CTSSRDALSSYEQYF. In DNA form, the CDR3 reads TGTACCAGTAGTCGTGACGCACTAAGTTCCTACGAGCAGTACTTC.

This clonotype was seen ten or more times. The chain links TRBV29-1 to TRBJ1-2; no clear D. V lost 3 bases, J lost 4 bases, and 6 bases lay in between. The CDR3 sequence is 11 residues long. In germline, CDR1 is SQVTM, CDR2 ANQGSEA. Written as DNA, the CDR3 is TGCAGCGTTGACGCAGTCTATGGCTACACCTTC. Its protein is CSVDAVYGYTF. Drawing the rest from reference TRBV29-1 and TRBJ1-2, the complete variable domain is SAVISQKPSRDICQRGTSLTIQCQVDSQVTMMFWYRQQPGQSLTLIATANQGSEATYESGFVIDKFPISRPNLTFSTLTVSNMSPEDSSIYLCSVDAVYGYTFGSGTRLTVV.

In its sample, this clonotype was seen a few times. The chain recombines TRBV4-1 with TRBJ2-7, with D maybe TRBD1 (6 bases). CDR1 MGHRA and CDR2 YSYEKL come from the germline V gene. The V gene lost 4 bases and the J gene lost 4 bases, with 14 bases spanning the gap. This CDR3 contains 14 residues. CDR3: CASSPRDTVYEQYF. The DNA for the CDR3 is TGCGCCAGCAGCCCCCGGGACACCGTATACGAGCAGTACTTC.

The genes are TRBV10-3 and TRBJ2-7; D unresolved. From germline, CDR1 is ENHRY and CDR2 SYGVKD. The CDR3 extends over 12 amino acids. With 11 bases removed from V and 6 bases from J, the gap between germline ends came to 17 bases. The CDR3: CAGLVEVGEQYF. The CDR3 DNA reads TGTGCCGGGTTAGTGGAAGTGGGCGAGCAGTACTTC.

This clonotype has just a few counts. The genes are TRBV18 and TRBJ2-2, with D possibly TRBD2 on 5 matching bases. Trimming removed 0 bases from V and 2 bases from J, with 16 bases in between. Germline CDR1 and CDR2: KGHSH and LQKENI. This CDR3 has 18 residues. The CDR3: CASSPPIGDSENTGELFF. CDR3 nucleotides: TGTGCCAGCTCACCACCTATCGGGGATTCGGAAAACACCGGGGAGCTGTTTTTT.

The J gene is TRBJ2-3, the V gene TRBV12-3 or TRBV12-4; 9 bases align to TRBD2. The CDR3 extends over 19 amino acids. Trimming cost V 3 bases and J 3 bases; bases outside gene matches: 16. The CDR3 DNA reads TGTGCCAGCAGTTTTTTGGGCCCCATCCGACTAGCGGAGACAGATACGCAGTATTTT. The encoded protein is CASSFLGPIRLAETDTQYF.

This clonotype was seen repeatedly, ten times or more. The genes are TRBV29-1 and TRBJ1-1; unclear D gene. V was cut by 0 bases and J by 14 bases, with 16 bases left in between. The CDR3 loop spans 12 amino acids. Germline V lookup: CDR1 SQVTM, CDR2 ANQGSEA. CDR3 loop: CSVEDRGLGSFF. The CDR3 bases are TGCAGCGTTGAAGATCGGGGTCTCGGATCCTTCTTT. Complete variable domain (other parts from reference TRBV29-1 and TRBJ1-1): SAVISQKPSRDICQRGTSLTIQCQVDSQVTMMFWYRQQPGQSLTLIATANQGSEATYESGFVIDKFPISRPNLTFSTLTVSNMSPEDSSIYLCSVEDRGLGSFFGQGTRLTVV.

The CDR3 DNA is TGTGCCAGCAGTTCCGTCTGGGAGCTGTTTTTT. Its protein product is CASSSVWELFF. The V gene is TRBV12-3 or TRBV12-4, the J gene TRBJ2-2, with D unclear. CDR3 length: 11 amino acids. The ends were cut back, 4 bases at V and 9 bases at J, with 6 bases in the middle.

This clonotype was counted between two and nine times. The chain has TRBV20-1 and TRBJ2-2; 7 bases fit TRBD2. Germline-derived CDR1 and CDR2 are DFQATT and SNEGSKA (reference sequence). Unmatched junction bases numbered 4, after V lost 2 bases and J lost 1 base. The CDR3 totals 15 residues. CDR3 nucleotides: TGCAGTGCTAGATCGCCTAGCGGGAACACCGGGGAGCTGTTTTTT. Amino acids: CSARSPSGNTGELFF.

This clonotype occurred a few times. CDR3 nucleotide sequence: TGTGCCAGCAGCCCGAGCGGGAGCGGAAACAATGAGCAGTTCTTC. This translates into CASSPSGSGNNEQFF. The V gene is TRBV9, the J gene TRBJ2-1; TRBD2 matches 8 bases. Trimming removed 4 bases from V and 5 bases from J; junction bases left unmatched: 8. The length of the CDR3 is 15 residues. CDR1 is SGDLS and CDR2 is YYNGEE in the germline V gene.

This clonotype was seen more than once but under ten times. CDR3 DNA sequence: TGTGCCAGCAGTTACCCTGACAGGCTACGCTCCCCAAACTACGAGCAGTACTTC. It codes for CASSYPDRLRSPNYEQYF. The chain employs TRBV6-2 or TRBV6-3 and TRBJ2-7, with D perhaps matching TRBD1 (6 bases). Deletions cut 2 bases from V and 3 bases from J, with 23 bases between. Germline values: CDR1 MNHEY, CDR2 SVGEGT. CDR3 length equals 18 residues.

This chain connects TRBV28 to TRBJ1-1; possibly TRBD1 for D (5 bases). The CDR3 length is 15 residues. Germline assignment: CDR1 MDHEN and CDR2 SYDVKM. The V gene lost 6 bases and the J gene lost 3 bases, with 17 bases spanning the gap. The chain's CDR3 is CASSPPSGGDTEAFF. The CDR3 DNA sequence: TGTGCCAGCAGCCCCCCATCTGGGGGTGACACTGAAGCTTTCTTT. The whole variable domain, filled in from reference TRBV28 and TRBJ1-1, reads DVKVTQSSRYLVKRTGEKVFLECVQDMDHENMFWYRQDPGLGLRLIYFSYDVKMKEKGDIPEGYSVSREKKERFSLILESASTNQTSMYLCASSPPSGGDTEAFFGQGTRLTVV.

The chain recombines TRBV6-6 with TRBJ2-7, with D possibly matching TRBD2 (6 bases). Germline V gene data show CDR1 as MNHNY and CDR2 as SVGAGI (reference sequence). CDR3 size: 15 residues. V was clipped by 4 bases and J by 4 bases, with 17 bases between them. The CDR3 DNA follows: TGTGCCAGCAGTTTTGGAGCTAGCGAACTATACGAGCAGTACTTC. Protein product: CASSFGASELYEQYF.

This sequence joins TRBV20-1 and TRBJ2-2; TRBD1 might be the D (5 bases). The ends were cut back, 5 bases at V and 1 base at J, with 14 bases in the middle. CDR1 DFQATT and CDR2 SNEGSKA come from the germline V gene (reference sequence). CDR3 length: 15 amino acids. CDR3 region: CSARLGAVNTGELFF. The CDR3 DNA reads TGCAGTGCTCGTCTAGGGGCAGTGAACACCGGGGAGCTGTTTTTT.

In this sample, this clonotype turned up a few times. This rearrangement joins TRBV5-1 to TRBJ1-5; D may be TRBD1 (5 bases). Germline V gives CDR1 SGHRS, CDR2 YFSETQ. This CDR3 region has 15 residues. Trimming left V 5 bases short and J 4 bases short, with 16 bases between. In DNA, the CDR3 is TGCGCCAGCAGACGGGACCCCGTTGTGAATCAGCCCCAGCATTTT. Encoded protein: CASRRDPVVNQPQHF.

This chain connects TRBV6-2 or TRBV6-3 to TRBJ2-2; the D gene could be TRBD1 or TRBD2 (5 bases each). V was clipped by 10 bases and J by 6 bases, with 15 bases between them. The CDR3 loop spans 13 amino acids. Germline values: CDR1 MNHEY, CDR2 SVGEGT. CDR3 residues: CATKGASSGELFF. The CDR3 DNA reads TGTGCCACTAAAGGGGCTAGCTCCGGGGAGCTGTTTTTT.

This sequence joins TRBV3-1 and TRBJ1-4, with D tentatively TRBD1 (6 bases). Germline values: CDR1 LGHDT, CDR2 YNNKEL (reference sequence). The V gene lost 0 bases and the J gene lost 7 bases, with 9 bases spanning the gap. The CDR3 sequence is 14 residues long. CDR3 sequence: CASSQDRRGEKLFF. CDR3 nucleotide sequence: TGTGCCAGCAGCCAAGATCGCAGGGGTGAAAAACTGTTTTTT.

The chain couples TRBV12-5 to TRBJ1-1; unclear D gene. Germline lookup yields CDR1 LGHNT and CDR2 FRNRAP. V lost 6 bases and J lost 7, with 12 bases in between. CDR3 length: 12 residues. The CDR3 loop is CASGLHRGEAFF. The CDR3, as DNA: TGTGCTAGTGGACTTCACAGAGGTGAAGCTTTCTTT.

This clonotype was detected a few times. The chain joins TRBV25-1 to TRBJ1-2; D call uncertain. Trimming took 3 bases from V and 6 from J, leaving 23 bases between them. CDR1 is MGHDK, CDR2 SYGVNS, per germline. The CDR3 runs 17 residues. CDR3 sequence: CASSDANRRSLPHGYTF. CDR3 nucleotides: TGTGCCAGCAGTGATGCAAATCGGAGGTCTCTGCCTCATGGCTACACCTTC.

CDR3 in amino acids: CASSQDLSGANEKLFF. The CDR3, as DNA: TGCGCCAGCAGCCAAGATTTGTCAGGGGCTAATGAAAAACTGTTTTTT. This chain uses TRBV4-1 with TRBJ1-4; TRBD1 is a possible D gene (6 bases). Germline V gene data show CDR1 as MGHRA and CDR2 as YSYEKL. The CDR3 runs 16 residues. V dropped 0 bases and J dropped 3 bases, with 11 bases sitting between them.

This clonotype showed up just a few times. J is TRBJ1-2 and V is TRBV7-8, with TRBD1 matching 8 bases. Germline CDR1 and CDR2: SGHVS and FQNEAQ. The CDR3 spans 15 residues. Germline trimming cut 3 bases from V and 0 bases from J; bases unmatched to any gene: 3. The CDR3 DNA follows: TGTGCCAGCAGCTTTGGGGGACAGGCTAACTATGGCTACACCTTC. This sequence encodes CASSFGGQANYGYTF.

This clonotype was recorded at least ten times. V is TRBV10-3 and J is TRBJ1-1; 12 nucleotides line up with TRBD1. With 6 bases clipped from V and 8 bases from J, the junction kept 1 base outside the gene matches. The CDR3 contains 12 residues. Germline values: CDR1 ENHRY, CDR2 SYGVKD. CDR3 residues: CAIRGTGGEAFF. The CDR3 nucleotides are TGTGCCATCAGGGGGACAGGGGGCGAAGCTTTCTTT.

The sample holds a few counts of this clonotype. Here the CDR3 reads CASVRPGTEAFF. CDR3 in DNA: TGTGCCAGCGTGAGGCCCGGCACTGAAGCTTTCTTT. The genes are TRBV2 and TRBJ1-1; no definite D call. CDR3 length: 12 residues. In germline, CDR1 is SNHLY, CDR2 FYNNEI. The V end was cut by 8 bases, the J end by 4 bases, with 11 bases between. The full variable domain, in which reference TRBV2 and TRBJ1-1 provide the parts outside the CDR3, is EPEVTQTPSHQVTQMGQEVILRCVPISNHLYFYWYRQILGQKVEFLVSFYNNEISEKSEIFDDQFSVERPDGSNFTLKIRSTKLEDSAMYFCASVRPGTEAFFGQGTRLTVV.

This clonotype was counted a few times. CDR3 amino acids: CAIKQGANQPQHF. The CDR3 bases are TGTGCCATCAAACAGGGGGCCAATCAGCCCCAGCATTTT. The chain combines TRBV10-3 with TRBJ1-5; TRBD1 matches 9 bases. There are 13 residues in the CDR3. Germline values: CDR1 ENHRY, CDR2 SYGVKD. J was trimmed by 3 bases and V by 7 bases; bases with no gene match: 1.